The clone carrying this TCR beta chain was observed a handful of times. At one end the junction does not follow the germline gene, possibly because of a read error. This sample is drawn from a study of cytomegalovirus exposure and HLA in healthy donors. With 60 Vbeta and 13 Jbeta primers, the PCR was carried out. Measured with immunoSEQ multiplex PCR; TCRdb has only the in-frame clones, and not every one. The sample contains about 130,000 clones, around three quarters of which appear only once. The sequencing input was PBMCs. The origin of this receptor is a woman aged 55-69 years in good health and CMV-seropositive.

The DNA of the CDR3 is TGTTCCAGCAGCTTCAGGGATGAAAAACTGTTTTTT. Residues: CSSSFRDEKLFF. The chain combines TRBV7-9 with TRBJ1-4; possibly TRBD1 for D (5 bases). The germline V gene has CDR1 SEHNR and CDR2 FQNEAQ (reference sequence). The CDR3 is made up of 12 amino acids.